This T cell receptor (beta chain) came from a study of blood T cell repertoires in COVID-19. Whole-study context: Samples taken during acute and convalescent COVID-19 were collected in the United States, Italy and Spain.

Per the study methods: How many nucleated cells were present was estimated from reference gene primer amplification. Only in-frame clones appear in the TCRdb table, and some are missing; sequencing was by immunoSEQ multiplex PCR. V, J and clone size are those of that table, while D and trimming were read from the DNA. The sample contains fewer than 90,000 clones, about 91% of which appear only once. This CDR3 is 11 amino acids long. Germline loops: CDR1 SGHVS, CDR2 FQNEAQ. V was trimmed by 5 bases and J by 14 bases, leaving 14 bases between them. The sample was peripheral blood. The chain links TRBV7-8 to TRBJ2-3; D possibly corresponds to TRBD2 (6 bases). This clonotype was obtained from a man aged 55 to 70 with acute or convalescent COVID-19. CDR3 residues: CASSMTSFWYF. CDR3 nucleotides: TGTGCCAGCAGCATGACTAGTTTTTGGTATTTT.